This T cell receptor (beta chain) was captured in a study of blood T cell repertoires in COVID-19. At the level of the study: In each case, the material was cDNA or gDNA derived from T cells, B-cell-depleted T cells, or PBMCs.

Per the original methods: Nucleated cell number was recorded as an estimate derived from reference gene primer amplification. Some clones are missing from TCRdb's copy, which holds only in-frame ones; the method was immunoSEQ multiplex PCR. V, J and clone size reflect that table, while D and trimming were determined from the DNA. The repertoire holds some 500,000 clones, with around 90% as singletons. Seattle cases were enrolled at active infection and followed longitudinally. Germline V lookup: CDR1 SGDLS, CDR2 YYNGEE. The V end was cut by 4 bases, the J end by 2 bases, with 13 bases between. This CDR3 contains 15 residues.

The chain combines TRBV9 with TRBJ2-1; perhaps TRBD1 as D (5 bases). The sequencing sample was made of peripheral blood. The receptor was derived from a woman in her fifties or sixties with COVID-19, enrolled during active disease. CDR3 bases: TGTGCCAGCAGCCCCGGGTGGGGCACCTACAATGAGCAGTTCTTC. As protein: CASSPGWGTYNEQFF.